In its sample, the clone carrying this TCR beta chain was seen a few times. The sample belongs to a study of beta chain features in type 1 diabetes. Reverse transcription of all isolated RNA meant that expressed TCRB transcripts were sequenced. Using immunoSEQ multiplex PCR, the repertoire was profiled, and TCRdb retains in-frame clones only, with some absent. The repertoire holds about 220,000 clones, with about 11% as singletons. The CDR3 has 13 residues. The V gene lost 9 bases and the J gene lost 0 bases, with 10 bases spanning the gap. Per germline, CDR1 MNHEY and CDR2 SVGAGI. Material: central memory CD4+ T cells from blood. The sequence derives from a man aged 18 to 29 in good health. The chain uses TRBV6-5 and TRBJ2-3; the D is unclear. The CDR3 DNA reads as TGTGCCAGTAAAACTACTAGCACAGATACGCAGTATTTT. It encodes CASKTTSTDTQYF.